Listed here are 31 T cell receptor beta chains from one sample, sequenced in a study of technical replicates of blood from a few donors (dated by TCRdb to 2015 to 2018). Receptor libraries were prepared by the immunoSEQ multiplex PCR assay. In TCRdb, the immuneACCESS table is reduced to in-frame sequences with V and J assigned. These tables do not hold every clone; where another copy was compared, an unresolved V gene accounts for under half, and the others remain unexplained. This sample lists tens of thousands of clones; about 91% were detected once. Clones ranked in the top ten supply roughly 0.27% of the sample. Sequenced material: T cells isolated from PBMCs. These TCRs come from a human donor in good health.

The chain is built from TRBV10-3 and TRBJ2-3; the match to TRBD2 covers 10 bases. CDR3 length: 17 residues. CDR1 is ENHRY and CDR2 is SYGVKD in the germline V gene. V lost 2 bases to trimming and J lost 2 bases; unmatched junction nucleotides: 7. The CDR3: CAISEAASGRNTDTQYF. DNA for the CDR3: TGTGCCATCAGTGAGGCGGCTAGCGGGAGAAACACAGATACGCAGTATTTT.

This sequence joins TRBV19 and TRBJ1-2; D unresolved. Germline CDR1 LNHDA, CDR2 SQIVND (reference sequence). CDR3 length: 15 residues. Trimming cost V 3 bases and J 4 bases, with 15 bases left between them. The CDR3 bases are TGTGCCAGTAGTATGCCTGGGGAGGGAATCTATGGCTACACCTTC. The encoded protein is CASSMPGEGIYGYTF.

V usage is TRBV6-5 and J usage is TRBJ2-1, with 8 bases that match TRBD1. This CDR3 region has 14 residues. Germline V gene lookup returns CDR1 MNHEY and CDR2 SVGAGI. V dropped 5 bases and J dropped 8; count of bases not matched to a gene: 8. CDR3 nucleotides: TGTGCCAGCAGTAGGACAGGGACGGTTTATGAGCAGTTCTTC. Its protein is CASSRTGTVYEQFF.

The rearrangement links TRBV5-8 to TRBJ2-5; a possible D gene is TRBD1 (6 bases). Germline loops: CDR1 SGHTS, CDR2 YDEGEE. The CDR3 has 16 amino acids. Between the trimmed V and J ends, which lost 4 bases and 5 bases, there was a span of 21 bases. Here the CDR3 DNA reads TGTGCCAGCAGCCGGGGACAATTATTTCATGGGGAGACCCAGTACTTC. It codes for CASSRGQLFHGETQYF.

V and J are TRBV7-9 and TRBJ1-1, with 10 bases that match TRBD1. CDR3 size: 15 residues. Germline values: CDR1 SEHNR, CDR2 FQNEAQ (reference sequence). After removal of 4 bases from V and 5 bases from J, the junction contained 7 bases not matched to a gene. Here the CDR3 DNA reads TGTGCCAGCAGCTCGGGACAGGGGAAGGGGACTGAAGCTTTCTTT. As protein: CASSSGQGKGTEAFF.

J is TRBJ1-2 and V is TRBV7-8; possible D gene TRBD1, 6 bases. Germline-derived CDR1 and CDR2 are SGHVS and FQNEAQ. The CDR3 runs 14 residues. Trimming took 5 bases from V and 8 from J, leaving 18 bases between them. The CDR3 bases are TGTGCCAGCAGCGGACGAGTGGGACAAAGAGGCTACACCTTC. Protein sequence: CASSGRVGQRGYTF.

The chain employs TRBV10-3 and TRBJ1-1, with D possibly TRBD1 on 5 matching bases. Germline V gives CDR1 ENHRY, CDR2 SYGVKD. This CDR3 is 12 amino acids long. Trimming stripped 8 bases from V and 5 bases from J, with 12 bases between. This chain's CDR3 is CAIGTEDTEAFF. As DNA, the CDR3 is TGTGCCATCGGGACTGAGGATACTGAAGCTTTCTTT.

CDR3 sequence (DNA): TGCGCCAGCAGCCAAGAGGGGGGCACTGAAGCTTTCTTT. Protein sequence: CASSQEGGTEAFF. The chain joins TRBV4-1 to TRBJ1-1, with D maybe TRBD1 (5 bases). The CDR3 extends over 13 amino acids. The V end was cut by 0 bases, the J end by 4 bases, with 6 bases between. The V gene's germline CDR1 is MGHRA and CDR2 YSYEKL.

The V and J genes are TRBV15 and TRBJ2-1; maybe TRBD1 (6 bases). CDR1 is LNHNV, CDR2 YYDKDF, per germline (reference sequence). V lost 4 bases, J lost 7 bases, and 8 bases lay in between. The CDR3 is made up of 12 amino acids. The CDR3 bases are TGTGCCACCAGCAATCAGGGGAATGAGCAGTTCTTC. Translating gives CATSNQGNEQFF.

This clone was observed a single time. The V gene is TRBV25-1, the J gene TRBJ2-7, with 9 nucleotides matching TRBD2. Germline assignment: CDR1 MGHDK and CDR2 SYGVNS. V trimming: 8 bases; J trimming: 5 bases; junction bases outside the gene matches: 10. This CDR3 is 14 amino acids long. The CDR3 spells CASQFSGSGNEQYF. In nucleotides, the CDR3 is TGTGCCAGCCAGTTTAGCGGGAGCGGGAACGAGCAGTACTTC.

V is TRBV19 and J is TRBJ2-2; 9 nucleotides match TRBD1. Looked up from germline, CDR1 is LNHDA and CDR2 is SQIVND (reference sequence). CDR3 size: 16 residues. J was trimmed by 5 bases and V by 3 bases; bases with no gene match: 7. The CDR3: CASSISGTGITGELFF. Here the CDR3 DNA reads TGTGCCAGTAGTATTTCCGGGACAGGGATAACCGGGGAGCTGTTTTTT.

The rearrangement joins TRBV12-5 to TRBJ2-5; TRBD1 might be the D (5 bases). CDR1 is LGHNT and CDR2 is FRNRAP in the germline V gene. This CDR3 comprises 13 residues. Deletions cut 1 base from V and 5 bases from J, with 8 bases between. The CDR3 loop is CASGLEGRETQYF. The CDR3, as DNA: TGTGCTAGTGGTTTGGAGGGGCGGGAGACCCAGTACTTC.

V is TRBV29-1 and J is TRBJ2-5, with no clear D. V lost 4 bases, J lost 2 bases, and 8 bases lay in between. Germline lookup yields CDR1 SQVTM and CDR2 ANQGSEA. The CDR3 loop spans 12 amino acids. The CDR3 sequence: CSVVGRQETQYF. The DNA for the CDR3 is TGCAGCGTTGTTGGCAGACAAGAGACCCAGTACTTC.

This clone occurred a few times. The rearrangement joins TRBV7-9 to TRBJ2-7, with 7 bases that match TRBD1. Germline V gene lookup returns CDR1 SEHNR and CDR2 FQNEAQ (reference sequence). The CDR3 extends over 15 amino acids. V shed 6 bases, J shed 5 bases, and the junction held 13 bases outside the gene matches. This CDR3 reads CASSHMTGSVHEQYF. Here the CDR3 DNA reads TGTGCCAGCAGTCATATGACAGGGTCGGTCCACGAGCAGTACTTC.

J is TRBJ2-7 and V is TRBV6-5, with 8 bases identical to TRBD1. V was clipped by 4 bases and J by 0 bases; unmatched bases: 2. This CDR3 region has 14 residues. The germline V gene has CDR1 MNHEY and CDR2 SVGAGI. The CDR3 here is CASSSQGGSYEQYF. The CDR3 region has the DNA TGTGCCAGCAGTTCACAGGGGGGCTCCTACGAGCAGTACTTC.

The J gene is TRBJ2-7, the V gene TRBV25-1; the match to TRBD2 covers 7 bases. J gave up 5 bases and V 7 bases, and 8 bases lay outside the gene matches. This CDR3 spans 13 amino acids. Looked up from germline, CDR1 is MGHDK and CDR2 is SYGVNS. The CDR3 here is CASKGLGGNEQYF. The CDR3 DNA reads TGTGCCAGCAAGGGGTTGGGGGGGAACGAGCAGTACTTC.

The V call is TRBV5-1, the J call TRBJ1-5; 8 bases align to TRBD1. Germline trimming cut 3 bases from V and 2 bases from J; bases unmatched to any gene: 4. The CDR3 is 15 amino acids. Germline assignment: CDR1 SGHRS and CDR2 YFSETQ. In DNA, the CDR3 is TGCGCCAGCAGCTACGGACAGGGTGGCAATCAGCCCCAGCATTTT. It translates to CASSYGQGGNQPQHF. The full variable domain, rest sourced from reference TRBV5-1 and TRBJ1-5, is KAGVTQTPRYLIKTRGQQVTLSCSPISGHRSVSWYQQTPGQGLQFLFEYFSETQRNKGNFPGRFSGRQFSNSRSEMNVSTLELGDSALYLCASSYGQGGNQPQHFGDGTRLSIL.

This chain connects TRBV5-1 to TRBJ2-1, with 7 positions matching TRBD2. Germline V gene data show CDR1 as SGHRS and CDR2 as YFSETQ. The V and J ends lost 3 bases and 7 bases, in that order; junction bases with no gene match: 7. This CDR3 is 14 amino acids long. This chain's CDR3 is CASSWMTAGNEQFF. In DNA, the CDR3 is TGCGCCAGCAGCTGGATGACAGCGGGGAATGAGCAGTTCTTC. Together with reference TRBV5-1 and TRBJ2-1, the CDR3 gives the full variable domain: KAGVTQTPRYLIKTRGQQVTLSCSPISGHRSVSWYQQTPGQGLQFLFEYFSETQRNKGNFPGRFSGRQFSNSRSEMNVSTLELGDSALYLCASSWMTAGNEQFFGPGTRLTVL.

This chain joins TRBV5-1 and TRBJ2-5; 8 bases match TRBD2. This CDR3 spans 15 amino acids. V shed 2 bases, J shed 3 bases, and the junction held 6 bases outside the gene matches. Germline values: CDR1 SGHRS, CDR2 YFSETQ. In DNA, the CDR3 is TGCGCCAGCAGCTTCTCCGGGACTAGGGAAGAGACCCAGTACTTC. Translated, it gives CASSFSGTREETQYF. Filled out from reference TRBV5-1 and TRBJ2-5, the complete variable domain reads KAGVTQTPRYLIKTRGQQVTLSCSPISGHRSVSWYQQTPGQGLQFLFEYFSETQRNKGNFPGRFSGRQFSNSRSEMNVSTLELGDSALYLCASSFSGTREETQYFGPGTRLLVL.

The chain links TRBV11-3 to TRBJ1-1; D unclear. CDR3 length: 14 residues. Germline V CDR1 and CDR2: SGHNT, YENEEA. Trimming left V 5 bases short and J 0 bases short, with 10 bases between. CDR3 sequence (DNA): TGTGCCAGCAGCCCCCTCGACATGAACACTGAAGCTTTCTTT. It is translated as CASSPLDMNTEAFF. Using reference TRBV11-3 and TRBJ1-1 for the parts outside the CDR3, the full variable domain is EAGVVQSPRYKIIEKKQPVAFWCNPISGHNTLYWYLQNLGQGPELLIRYENEEAVDDSQLPKDRFSAERLKGVDSTLKIQPAELGDSAVYLCASSPLDMNTEAFFGQGTRLTVV.

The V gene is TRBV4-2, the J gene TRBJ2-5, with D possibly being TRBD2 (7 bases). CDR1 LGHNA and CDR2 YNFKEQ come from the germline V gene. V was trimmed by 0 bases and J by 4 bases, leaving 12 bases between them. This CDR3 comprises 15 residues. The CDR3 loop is CASSQEGGAAETQYF. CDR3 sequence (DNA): TGTGCCAGCAGCCAAGAAGGGGGGGCCGCAGAGACCCAGTACTTC.

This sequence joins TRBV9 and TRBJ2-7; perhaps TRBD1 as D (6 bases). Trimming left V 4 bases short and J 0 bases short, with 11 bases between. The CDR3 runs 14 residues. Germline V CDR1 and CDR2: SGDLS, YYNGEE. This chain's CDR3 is CASSTRGNSYEQYF. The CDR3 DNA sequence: TGTGCCAGCAGCACCAGGGGAAACTCCTACGAGCAGTACTTC.

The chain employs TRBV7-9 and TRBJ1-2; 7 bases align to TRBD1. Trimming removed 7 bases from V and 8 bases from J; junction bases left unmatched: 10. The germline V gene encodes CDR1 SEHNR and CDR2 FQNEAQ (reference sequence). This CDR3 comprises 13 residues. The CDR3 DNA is TGTGCCAGCACCGACAGGGTGTCAGGAGGCTACACCTTC. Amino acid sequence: CASTDRVSGGYTF.

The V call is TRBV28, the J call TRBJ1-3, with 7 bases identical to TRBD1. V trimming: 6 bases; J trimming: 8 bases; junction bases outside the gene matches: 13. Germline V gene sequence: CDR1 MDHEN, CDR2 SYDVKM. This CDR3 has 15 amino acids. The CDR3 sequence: CASRFEQGLSDTIYF. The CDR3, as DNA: TGTGCCAGCAGGTTCGAACAGGGGTTGTCGGACACCATATATTTT.

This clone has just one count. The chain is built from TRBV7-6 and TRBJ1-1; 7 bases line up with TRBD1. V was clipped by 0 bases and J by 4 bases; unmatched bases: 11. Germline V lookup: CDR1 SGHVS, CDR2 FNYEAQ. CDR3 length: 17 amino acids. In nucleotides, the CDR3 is TGTGCCAGCAGCTTAGCGGCTTCAGGGGGAGAAGTCACTGAAGCTTTCTTT. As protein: CASSLAASGGEVTEAFF.

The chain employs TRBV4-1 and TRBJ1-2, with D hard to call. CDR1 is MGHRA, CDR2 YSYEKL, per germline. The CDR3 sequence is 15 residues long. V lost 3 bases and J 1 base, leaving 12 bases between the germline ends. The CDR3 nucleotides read TGCGCCAGCAGCCATGGGCCCCTTGTTAACTATGGCTACACCTTC. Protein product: CASSHGPLVNYGYTF.

Written as DNA, the CDR3 is TGTGCCAGCAGTCGCAGGGGTTATCAGCCCCAGCATTTT. Protein: CASSRRGYQPQHF. The V and J genes are TRBV6-5 and TRBJ1-5; maybe TRBD1 (6 bases). CDR1 and CDR2 (germline): MNHEY, SVGAGI. This CDR3 is built from 13 residues. The V end was cut by 5 bases, the J end by 5 bases, with 10 bases between.

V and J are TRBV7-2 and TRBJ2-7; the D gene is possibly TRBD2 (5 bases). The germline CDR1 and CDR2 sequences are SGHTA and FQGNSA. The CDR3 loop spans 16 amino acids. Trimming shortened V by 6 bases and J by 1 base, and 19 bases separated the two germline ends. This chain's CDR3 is CASRSLPGDVSYEQYF. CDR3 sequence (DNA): TGTGCCAGCAGGTCGCTGCCCGGGGATGTTTCCTACGAGCAGTACTTC.

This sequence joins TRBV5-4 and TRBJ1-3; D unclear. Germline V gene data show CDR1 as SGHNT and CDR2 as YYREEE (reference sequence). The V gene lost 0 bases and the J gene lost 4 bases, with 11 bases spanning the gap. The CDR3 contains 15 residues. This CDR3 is CASSLDSVAGNTIYF. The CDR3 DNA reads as TGTGCCAGCAGCTTGGATTCAGTTGCCGGAAACACCATATATTTT.

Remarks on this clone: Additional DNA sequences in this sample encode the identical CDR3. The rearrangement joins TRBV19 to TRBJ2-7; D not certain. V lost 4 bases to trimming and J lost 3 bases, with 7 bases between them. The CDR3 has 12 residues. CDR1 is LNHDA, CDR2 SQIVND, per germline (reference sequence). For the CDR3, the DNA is TGTGCCAGTAGTACAGGCAACTACGAGCAGTACTTC. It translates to CASSTGNYEQYF.

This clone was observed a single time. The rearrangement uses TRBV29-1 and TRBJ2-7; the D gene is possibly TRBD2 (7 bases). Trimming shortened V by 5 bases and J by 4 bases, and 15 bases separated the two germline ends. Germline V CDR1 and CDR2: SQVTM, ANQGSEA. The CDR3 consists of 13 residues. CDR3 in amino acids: CSVRGAGWYEQYF. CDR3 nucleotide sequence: TGCAGCGTTCGGGGGGCGGGCTGGTACGAGCAGTACTTC.